This T cell receptor (beta chain) was identified during a study of T cell responses to AZD1222 COVID-19 vaccine. Whole-study context: Pooled in the analysis were second doses at about 4 or about 12 weeks. Overall study findings and caveats: A mostly white British donor set with more females was recruited, and clonal diversity was possibly underestimated. Without day 14 samples, only post-peak T cell repertoires were studied.

Repertoires were generated with immunoSEQ multiplex PCR, while TCRdb's copy carries only in-frame clones and drops some. The sample gives 90,000 to 150,000 clones, 70% to 90% of which show up once; 9.4% is in the top ten. Notes on this clone: Its antigen remains unknown. This same CDR3 is encoded by further DNA sequences in the sample.

This CDR3 has 15 amino acids. With 4 bases removed from V and 0 bases from J, the gap between germline ends came to 11 bases. Looked up from germline, CDR1 is SGHNT and CDR2 is YYREEE (reference sequence). The sequenced sample was peripheral blood, obtained on day 0 of AZD1222 vaccination. The chain combines TRBV5-4 with TRBJ2-1, with D maybe TRBD2 (6 bases). This TCR was sampled from an adult in good health. CDR3 nucleotides: TGTGCCAGCAGCCCCCGGGGGAGCTCCTACAATGAGCAGTTCTTC. This gives the protein CASSPRGSSYNEQFF.